This T cell receptor beta chain was sequenced during a study of post-analysis software for immune sequencing data. Findings and caveats of the study: In patients, TRBV5-6, TRBV5-1 and TRBV20-1 belonged to roughly 5 TRBV segments found more frequently than in controls.

Sequencing libraries made from TCR beta cDNA carried unique molecular identifiers. Using its own MiXCR run on the PCR reads, TCRdb lists one record per CDR3 protein. The table includes more than 350,000 distinct CDR3 sequences, less than 40% detected once. In the case of this clonotype: Its target is unknown.

This CDR3 contains 15 residues. V lost 0 bases to trimming and J lost 3 bases, with 10 bases between them. CDR1 SGHKS and CDR2 YYEKEE come from the germline V gene (reference sequence). Material: blood. The chain recombines TRBV5-5 with TRBJ2-1; D unresolved. The receptor was derived from a girl aged 2 to 9 with multiple sclerosis. The CDR3 loop reads CASSLGVHLYNEQFF. The DNA of the CDR3 is TGTGCCAGCAGCTTGGGAGTCCACCTCTACAATGAGCAGTTCTTC.